This T cell receptor beta chain was sequenced in a study of cytomegalovirus exposure and HLA in healthy donors. Findings and caveats of the study: It was about 180 TCR beta chains that were listed as cytomegalovirus-associated. Within an earlier analysis, most TCR beta V segments proved productive either about 87% or about 30% of the time. Information on immune exposure was restricted to one variable (CMV serostatus).

CDR1 is SGHTA and CDR2 is FQGNSA in the germline V gene. V shed 5 bases, J shed 9 bases, and the junction held 3 bases outside the gene matches. The CDR3 totals 12 residues. About this clone itself: The antigen is unknown.

It was with 60 Vbeta and 13 Jbeta primers that the PCR ran. TCRdb's copy holds only in-frame clones and misses some; the assay was immunoSEQ multiplex PCR. The sample data list roughly 120,000 clones. Donors were nominally healthy when sampled, though unrecorded immune exposures were likely. What was sequenced was PBMCs. The chain joins TRBV7-2 to TRBJ2-1, with 8 bases lining up with TRBD2. This TCR was recovered from a man aged 35 to 55 in good health and CMV-seronegative. The CDR3 bases are TGTGCCAGCAGCCTCGCGGGGGGTGAGCAGTTCTTC. Encoded protein: CASSLAGGEQFF.